The source of this T cell receptor (beta chain) is a study of monozygotic twins with inflammatory bowel disease. Findings and caveats of the study: None of the different T cell subtypes could be distinguished from one another.

TCRdb re-called the 5' RACE reads; one entry per CDR3 protein, DNA not given. This sample lists about 140,000 distinct CDR3 sequences; its ten largest clones have less than 3%. Comment on this clonotype: Its antigen remains unknown.

What was sequenced was blood. The receptor was derived from a human donor with ulcerative colitis or Crohn's disease, or a healthy co-twin of an affected twin (not recorded which).

CDR3 amino acids: CASSEALPGGHQPQHF. The chain links TRBV2 to TRBJ1-5; the TRBD1 assignment by TCRdb is unverifiable without DNA. This CDR3 has 16 residues. CDR1 SNHLY and CDR2 FYNNEI come from the germline V gene.